These 28 T cell receptor beta chains originate from one sample sequenced in a study of blood T cell repertoires in COVID-19. Libraries were prepared by immunoSEQ multiplex PCR; TCRdb keeps only in-frame clonotypes and omits some of them. The sample lists 330,000 or so clones, roughly 88% seen once, with around 5% in the top ten. Sequences were obtained from PBMCs or T cells enriched from blood (not recorded which). The receptors derive from a man younger than 40 who had recovered from COVID-19.

The chain links TRBV5-1 to TRBJ1-3, with TRBD1 identical over 7 bases. Germline trimming cut 0 bases from V and 0 bases from J; bases unmatched to any gene: 9. This CDR3 region has 18 residues. Germline-derived CDR1 and CDR2 are SGHRS and YFSETQ. The CDR3 is CASSLAGTAASSGNTIYF. CDR3 DNA sequence: TGCGCCAGCAGCTTGGCCGGGACAGCCGCGAGCTCTGGAAACACCATATATTTT.

This clone was found a few times. The junction departs from the called germline gene at one end, perhaps through a read error. The V gene is TRBV5-3, the J gene TRBJ2-7, with D possibly being TRBD1 (5 bases). TRBV5-3 has ORF status, its function being uncertain. CDR3 size: 10 residues. CDR3 region: CARSKTEQDF. The CDR3 DNA reads TGTGCCAGAAGCAAGACAGAGCAAGACTTC.

The chain uses TRBV27 and TRBJ1-4; possible D gene TRBD1, 6 bases. The germline V gene encodes CDR1 MNHEY and CDR2 SMNVEV (reference sequence). The V end was cut by 4 bases, the J end by 4 bases, with 13 bases between. The CDR3 loop spans 15 amino acids. For the CDR3, the DNA is TGTGCCAGCAGTTGGTTAGGACAGAATAATGAAAAACTGTTTTTT. It translates to CASSWLGQNNEKLFF.

The chain combines TRBV6-2 or TRBV6-3 with TRBJ2-5; the D gene is possibly TRBD1 (6 bases). This CDR3 spans 13 amino acids. Trimming shortened V by 4 bases and J by 6 bases, and 12 bases separated the two germline ends. CDR1 and CDR2 (germline): MNHEY, SVGEGT. The CDR3 reads CASSSDRLKTQYF. The CDR3 DNA reads as TGTGCCAGCAGTTCGGACAGACTTAAGACCCAGTACTTC.

Many counts were recorded for this clone. The chain couples TRBV19 to TRBJ2-7; 7 nucleotides line up with TRBD1. This CDR3 contains 14 residues. Germline loops: CDR1 LNHDA, CDR2 SQIVND (reference sequence). V shed 6 bases and J 0 bases; nucleotides not matched to a gene: 5. The CDR3 region is CASRETGFSYEQYF. CDR3 DNA: TGTGCCAGTAGAGAGACAGGGTTCTCCTACGAGCAGTACTTC. The full variable domain, rest sourced from reference TRBV19 and TRBJ2-7, is DGGITQSPKYLFRKEGQNVTLSCEQNLNHDAMYWYRQDPGQGLRLIYYSQIVNDFQKGDIAEGYSVSREKKESFPLTVTSAQKNPTAFYLCASRETGFSYEQYFGPGTRLTVT.

The chain combines TRBV6-1 with TRBJ1-1, with 11 bases that match TRBD1. V trimming: 1 base; J trimming: 8 bases; junction bases outside the gene matches: 0. Germline CDR1 reads MNHNS; CDR2 reads SASEGT. The CDR3 runs 13 residues. CDR3 in DNA: TGTGCCAGCAGTGAAGGGACAGGGGGCGAAGCTTTCTTT. Amino acid sequence: CASSEGTGGEAFF.

The CDR3 region has the DNA TGTGCCTGGAGGGACACTAGCAATCAGCCCCAGCATTTT. It encodes CAWRDTSNQPQHF. The chain combines TRBV30 with TRBJ1-5; TRBD1 is a possible D gene (5 bases). This CDR3 comprises 13 residues. The germline V gene has CDR1 GTSNPN and CDR2 SVGIG (reference sequence). V lost 3 bases to trimming and J lost 0 bases, with 6 bases between them.

The CDR3 is CASSPGATQETQYF. In DNA, the CDR3 is TGTGCCAGCAGTCCCGGAGCAACTCAAGAGACCCAGTACTTC. The rearrangement links TRBV28 to TRBJ2-5; D call uncertain. Germline CDR1 MDHEN, CDR2 SYDVKM. The CDR3 sequence is 14 residues long. V was trimmed by 5 bases and J by 2 bases, leaving 12 bases between them.

The gene calls are TRBV27 and TRBJ1-1; 11 nucleotides align to TRBD1. Germline V gives CDR1 MNHEY, CDR2 SMNVEV (reference sequence). V shed 5 bases and J 5 bases; nucleotides not matched to a gene: 4. The CDR3 runs to 14 residues. The CDR3 spells CASSRDRGDTEAFF. The CDR3 DNA sequence: TGTGCCAGCAGTAGGGACAGGGGGGATACTGAAGCTTTCTTT.

This chain connects TRBV30 to TRBJ2-5; TRBD1 matches at 9 bases. V was clipped by 7 bases and J by 3 bases; unmatched bases: 6. The CDR3 contains 13 residues. The V gene's germline CDR1 is GTSNPN and CDR2 SVGIG (reference sequence). This chain's CDR3 is CASEGQGKETQYF. The CDR3 DNA reads as TGTGCCTCCGAGGGACAGGGTAAAGAGACCCAGTACTTC.

This clone was counted only a few times. The chain couples TRBV30 to TRBJ1-4; D gene ambiguous. Germline-derived CDR1 and CDR2 are GTSNPN and SVGIG (reference sequence). V was trimmed by 0 bases and J by 4 bases, leaving 18 bases between them. The CDR3 loop spans 17 amino acids. The CDR3 sequence is CAWSVHVRGSINEKLFF. CDR3 DNA: TGTGCCTGGAGTGTACATGTCCGGGGTTCCATTAATGAAAAACTGTTTTTT.

This clone has only one observation. J is TRBJ1-1 and V is TRBV27; the D gene is possibly TRBD1 (6 bases). Germline V gives CDR1 MNHEY, CDR2 SMNVEV (reference sequence). V was pared by 0 bases and J by 3 bases, with 20 bases between. This CDR3 contains 18 residues. The chain's CDR3 is CASSLSGGHREGYTEAFF. In DNA, the CDR3 is TGTGCCAGCAGTTTATCTGGTGGCCACAGGGAGGGATACACTGAAGCTTTCTTT.

The V gene is TRBV2, the J gene TRBJ1-4; 9 positions agree with TRBD1. The CDR3 extends over 14 amino acids. Unmatched junction bases numbered 4, after V lost 6 bases and J lost 5 bases. Germline assignment: CDR1 SNHLY and CDR2 FYNNEI. CDR3 nucleotide sequence: TGTGCCAGCAGCCAGACAGGGGGAAATGAAAAACTGTTTTTT. Translating gives CASSQTGGNEKLFF.

This clone was counted a single time. The rearrangement uses TRBV5-1 and TRBJ1-3; no firm D call. Trimming removed 2 bases at V and 0 bases at J, with 6 bases between. The CDR3 sequence is 14 residues long. Germline V gene sequence: CDR1 SGHRS, CDR2 YFSETQ. CDR3 in DNA: TGCGCCAGCAGCTTTCCAGACTCTGGAAACACCATATATTTT. The encoded protein is CASSFPDSGNTIYF.

The CDR3 loop is CASSLVRGEYNEQFF. The DNA of the CDR3 is TGTGCCAGCAGCTTAGTCCGGGGGGAATACAATGAGCAGTTCTTC. The J gene is TRBJ2-1, the V gene TRBV7-9; TRBD2 matches 7 bases. With V trimmed by 1 base and J by 4 bases, 4 bases remained unmatched. Germline CDR1 SEHNR, CDR2 FQNEAQ (reference sequence). The CDR3 covers 15 residues.

The chain joins TRBV18 to TRBJ2-7; TRBD1 agrees at 8 bases. CDR1 is KGHSH and CDR2 is LQKENI in the germline V gene. The CDR3 covers 16 residues. Losses at the gene ends were 3 bases for V and 0 bases for J; bases not matched to a gene: 7. This CDR3 is CASSPLTGDVSYEQYF. The CDR3 DNA follows: TGTGCCAGCTCACCCTTGACAGGGGACGTCTCCTACGAGCAGTACTTC.

This CDR3 reads CASSSSSARGETQYF. The DNA for the CDR3 is TGTGCCAGCAGTTCCTCTTCTGCTAGGGGGGAGACCCAGTACTTC. The chain recombines TRBV9 with TRBJ2-5; D possibly corresponds to TRBD1 (6 bases). There are 15 residues in the CDR3. Per germline, CDR1 SGDLS and CDR2 YYNGEE. Trimming shortened V by 5 bases and J by 5 bases, and 19 bases separated the two germline ends.

This chain connects TRBV6-1 to TRBJ1-2; D ambiguous. V dropped 3 bases and J dropped 2 bases, with 13 bases sitting between them. The CDR3 is 15 residues long. The germline V gene has CDR1 MNHNS and CDR2 SASEGT. The CDR3 DNA reads TGTGCCAGCAGTGATTCGAGGGAATGGAACTATGGCTACACCTTC. Residues: CASSDSREWNYGYTF.

The chain has TRBV6-5 and TRBJ2-7; 11 positions agree with TRBD2. The length of the CDR3 is 15 residues. Trimming cost V 6 bases and J 2 bases; bases outside gene matches: 6. Germline V gene lookup returns CDR1 MNHEY and CDR2 SVGAGI. CDR3 DNA sequence: TGTGCCAGCAGCCCACTAGCGGGGGCCGCCTACGAGCAGTACTTC. It specifies CASSPLAGAAYEQYF.

This chain uses TRBV6-5 with TRBJ2-7, with 9 bases fitting TRBD2. Trimming removed 6 bases from V and 0 bases from J; junction bases left unmatched: 6. Germline CDR1 is MNHEY and CDR2 is SVGAGI. The CDR3 is 15 amino acids. The CDR3 is CASSRASGDSYEQYF. The CDR3 DNA follows: TGTGCCAGCAGCCGGGCTAGCGGGGACTCCTACGAGCAGTACTTC.

V usage is TRBV10-3 and J usage is TRBJ2-7; D is undetermined. This CDR3 has 14 amino acids. With 3 bases removed from V and 2 bases from J, the gap between germline ends came to 11 bases. Germline-derived CDR1 and CDR2 are ENHRY and SYGVKD. The CDR3 coding sequence is TGTGCCATCAGTGATCCCGGTGTAGCCTACGAGCAGTACTTC. Translating it yields CAISDPGVAYEQYF.

This clone was observed a few times. V is TRBV5-1 and J is TRBJ1-2; perhaps TRBD1 as D (6 bases). The V end lost 0 bases, the J end lost 8 bases, and 14 bases lay between the germline ends. Per germline, CDR1 SGHRS and CDR2 YFSETQ. The CDR3 spans 14 residues. CDR3 region: CASSLEQGTDGYTF. The CDR3 DNA reads TGCGCCAGCAGCTTGGAACAGGGAACTGACGGCTACACCTTC. The full variable domain, completed using reference TRBV5-1 and TRBJ1-2, is KAGVTQTPRYLIKTRGQQVTLSCSPISGHRSVSWYQQTPGQGLQFLFEYFSETQRNKGNFPGRFSGRQFSNSRSEMNVSTLELGDSALYLCASSLEQGTDGYTFGSGTRLTVV.

In nucleotides, the CDR3 is TGCGCCAGCAGCTTGAGGCAGGGGACTAGTACAGATACGCAGTATTTT. This codes for CASSLRQGTSTDTQYF. The chain uses TRBV5-1 and TRBJ2-3; 8 bases align to TRBD2. CDR3 length equals 16 residues. The V segment lost 1 base and the J segment 3 bases; nucleotides outside the gene matches: 7. CDR1 SGHRS and CDR2 YFSETQ come from the germline V gene.

The rearrangement links TRBV11-2 to TRBJ2-5, with a possible D match to TRBD1 (5 bases). Germline assignment: CDR1 SGHAT and CDR2 FQNNGV. V was cut by 1 base and J by 5 bases, with 14 bases left in between. This CDR3 region has 15 residues. CDR3 in amino acids: CASSLGARVGETQYF. In DNA, the CDR3 is TGTGCCAGCAGCTTAGGGGCCAGGGTCGGGGAGACCCAGTACTTC.

To note about this clone: At the DNA level, this CDR3 is encoded by other sequences in the same sample as well. This chain links TRBV5-1 with TRBJ2-2; no reliable D call. Germline lookup yields CDR1 SGHRS and CDR2 YFSETQ. The CDR3 has 14 amino acids. Trimming left V 0 bases short and J 1 base short, with 4 bases between. Here the CDR3 reads CASSLAGNTGELFF. The CDR3 bases are TGCGCCAGCAGCTTGGCAGGGAACACCGGGGAGCTGTTTTTT. The complete variable domain, with remaining parts taken from reference TRBV5-1 and TRBJ2-2, reads KAGVTQTPRYLIKTRGQQVTLSCSPISGHRSVSWYQQTPGQGLQFLFEYFSETQRNKGNFPGRFSGRQFSNSRSEMNVSTLELGDSALYLCASSLAGNTGELFFGEGSRLTVL.

The J gene is TRBJ2-3, the V gene TRBV29-1, with 11 bases matching TRBD2. Germline V gene data show CDR1 as SQVTM and CDR2 as ANQGSEA. The V segment lost 4 bases and the J segment 0 bases; nucleotides outside the gene matches: 3. The CDR3 totals 15 residues. Here the CDR3 reads CSVAIAGGSTDTQYF. The DNA of the CDR3 is TGCAGCGTTGCTATAGCGGGGGGGAGCACAGATACGCAGTATTTT.

CDR3 amino acids: CASSLYGERGSYNEQFF. The CDR3 nucleotides read TGTGCCAGCAGCTTGTATGGAGAGCGGGGGTCCTACAATGAGCAGTTCTTC. The chain recombines TRBV5-8 with TRBJ2-1, with TRBD2 identical over 8 bases. V was clipped by 1 base and J by 1 base; unmatched bases: 7. This CDR3 has 17 residues. CDR1 is SGHTS and CDR2 is YDEGEE in the germline V gene.

The chain is built from TRBV6-5 and TRBJ2-7, with 8 bases aligning to TRBD2. This CDR3 contains 15 residues. Trimming took 6 bases from V and 2 from J; bases not matched to a gene: 9. Germline-derived CDR1 and CDR2 are MNHEY and SVGAGI. The CDR3 sequence is CASRDLSGGPYEQYF. The CDR3 DNA is TGTGCCAGCAGGGACCTCTCGGGGGGGCCCTACGAGCAGTACTTC.